A selection of T cell receptor beta chains follows, all from one sample in a study of human T cells and chemical hapten exposure. TCRdb fed the RACE reads into MiXCR, producing one record per CDR3 protein. The sample holds about 97,000 distinct CDR3 sequences, 27% seen once. The sequences come from whole blood, collected in connection with sensitization to the hapten diphenylcyclopropenone (DPC). These receptors were collected from a middle-aged man with alopecia areata. Some clones in this sample may be carry-over from other donors' samples. CDR3s include the opening cysteine and the closing phenylalanine or tryptophan. D genes are given only for firm matches. Size tells how often a clone was seen (once, few, many) or the class of an expanded clone, and some rows leave it out.

j_gene,abundance,d_gene,v_gene,CDR3aa,CDR3nt
TRBJ2-1,-,-,TRBV7-9,CASSAWTAYNEQFF,TGTGCCAGCAGCGCCTGGACAGCCTACAATGAGCAGTTCTTC
TRBJ2-4,-,TRBD2,TRBV20-1,CSASPSGGSGGIQYF,TGCAGTGCTAGTCCTAGCGGGGGCTCTGGGGGGATTCAGTACTTC
TRBJ2-1,few,-,TRBV20-1,CSARPIGNEQFF,TGCAGTGCTAGACCGATAGGGAATGAGCAGTTCTTC
TRBJ2-1,few,-,TRBV3-1,CASSQGDRHQFF,TGTGCCAGCAGCCAAGGCGACCGCCATCAGTTCTTC
TRBJ2-1,few,TRBD1,TRBV10-3,CAISGQGHEQFF,TGTGCCATCAGTGGACAGGGCCATGAGCAGTTCTTC
TRBJ2-7,-,-,TRBV12-3/TRBV12-4,CASSLVSSYEQYF,TGTGCCAGCAGTTTAGTGTCCTCCTACGAGCAGTACTTC
TRBJ1-1,-,TRBD1,TRBV28,CASTLAGGPVTEAFF,TGTGCCAGCACCCTCGCAGGGGGCCCCGTCACTGAAGCTTTCTTT
TRBJ2-6,-,-,TRBV6-4,CASSDSGSGANVLTF,TGTGCCAGCAGTGACTCTGGCTCTGGGGCCAACGTCCTGACTTTC
TRBJ2-6,few,-,TRBV2,CASRSGGPVLTF,TGTGCCAGCAGGTCGGGGGGCCCCGTCCTGACTTTC
TRBJ1-2,-,-,TRBV28,CASSFSRQVHGYTF,TGTGCCAGCAGTTTTTCCCGACAGGTGCATGGCTACACCTTC
TRBJ2-3,-,TRBD1,TRBV18,CASSPETGTDTQYF,TGTGCCAGCTCACCAGAGACAGGGACAGATACGCAGTATTTT
TRBJ2-7,few,-,TRBV13,CASSSRGGASYEQYF,TGTGCCAGCAGCTCGCGGGGCGGGGCCTCCTACGAGCAGTACTTC
TRBJ2-7,few,TRBD2,TRBV20-1,CSARDSLAGGTFSYEQYF,TGCAGTGCTAGAGACTCACTAGCGGGAGGTACCTTCTCCTACGAGCAGTACTTC
TRBJ2-3,many,-,TRBV7-9,CASSPSEWEGTDTQYF,TGTGCCAGCAGCCCCAGCGAGTGGGAGGGCACAGATACGCAGTATTTT
TRBJ2-3,-,TRBD2,TRBV11-2,CASSSVTSGSADTQYF,TGTGCCAGCAGCTCCGTGACTAGCGGGAGCGCAGATACGCAGTATTTT
TRBJ2-3,-,-,TRBV7-8,CASSLSSRSTDTQYF,TGTGCCAGCAGCTTAAGTAGTAGGAGCACAGATACGCAGTATTTT
TRBJ1-6,few,TRBD1,TRBV5-6,CASSTDRGISPLHF,TGTGCCAGCAGCACCGACAGGGGGATTTCACCCCTCCACTTT
TRBJ2-2,-,-,TRBV9,CASSVGRSPGELFF,TGTGCCAGCAGCGTGGGGAGATCCCCCGGGGAGCTGTTTTTT
TRBJ2-4,once,-,TRBV5-4,CASSPDGGVDIQYF,TGTGCCAGCAGCCCGGACGGGGGCGTAGACATTCAGTACTTC
TRBJ2-1,few,-,TRBV29-1,CSVVGARPAEQFF,TGCAGCGTTGTGGGCGCCCGGCCCGCTGAGCAGTTCTTC
TRBJ2-3,-,TRBD1,TRBV7-3,CASSLSGTGGLTDTQYF,TGTGCCAGCAGCTTATCCGGGACAGGGGGCCTCACAGATACGCAGTATTTT
TRBJ2-7,few,-,TRBV6-2/TRBV6-3,CASSSGWEQYF,TGTGCCAGCAGCTCTGGATGGGAGCAGTACTTC
TRBJ2-7,-,-,TRBV5-1,CASSEAQGRGEQYF,TGCGCCAGCAGCGAAGCGCAGGGCCGGGGCGAGCAGTACTTC
TRBJ1-1,-,-,TRBV29-1,CSVMVLPFGRTTEAFF,TGCAGCGTTATGGTATTGCCCTTCGGGCGGACCACTGAAGCTTTCTTT
TRBJ2-7,once,-,TRBV28,CASRGLLEQYF,TGTGCCAGCAGGGGACTTCTCGAGCAGTACTTC
TRBJ2-7,-,TRBD1,TRBV10-1,CASARDRRAEQYF,TGCGCCTCAGCCCGGGACAGGAGGGCCGAGCAGTACTTC
TRBJ2-1,-,-,TRBV10-3,CAIKTSISYNEQFF,TGTGCCATCAAGACTTCGATCTCCTACAATGAGCAGTTCTTC
TRBJ2-4,-,-,TRBV4-2,CASSLGERGKNIQYF,TGTGCCAGCAGCCTTGGAGAAAGAGGAAAAAACATTCAGTACTTC
TRBJ1-1,-,TRBD1,TRBV28,CASSVQGASEAFF,TGTGCCAGCAGCGTACAGGGGGCATCTGAAGCTTTCTTT
TRBJ2-7,-,TRBD1,TRBV6-6,CAVMQGATYEQYF,TGTGCCGTGATGCAGGGGGCTACCTACGAGCAGTACTTC
TRBJ2-7,few,TRBD2,TRBV20-1,CSARGAGGLTYEQYF,TGCAGTGCTAGGGGAGCGGGAGGGCTCACCTACGAGCAGTACTTC
TRBJ1-1,-,-,TRBV20-1,CSAMTEAFF,TGCAGTGCCATGACTGAAGCTTTCTTT
TRBJ2-1,few,-,TRBV20-1,CSARPTRYNEQFF,TGCAGTGCTAGACCTACACGTTACAATGAGCAGTTCTTC
TRBJ1-2,few,TRBD1,TRBV18,CASSPLTGKDYGYTF,TGTGCCAGCTCACCGTTGACAGGGAAAGACTATGGCTACACCTTC
TRBJ2-3,-,-,TRBV20-1,CSASGSPTDTQYF,TGCAGTGCTAGCGGGAGTCCCACAGATACGCAGTATTTT
TRBJ2-7,-,-,TRBV10-3,CAISEADYEQYF,TGTGCCATTAGTGAGGCAGACTACGAGCAGTACTTC
TRBJ2-1,-,TRBD2,TRBV4-1,CASSQPPGLAEDNEQFF,TGCGCCAGCAGCCAACCGCCGGGACTAGCGGAGGACAATGAGCAGTTCTTC
TRBJ1-4,-,-,TRBV20-1,CSAPDRSRNEKLFF,TGCAGTGCCCCCGACAGAAGCCGAAATGAAAAGCTGTTTTTT
TRBJ2-5,few,-,TRBV7-2,CASSLVRQYQETQYF,TGTGCCAGCAGCTTAGTCCGGCAGTACCAAGAGACCCAGTACTTC
TRBJ2-3,-,-,TRBV9,CASSVEVGGGTDTQYF,TGTGCCAGCAGCGTAGAGGTGGGAGGAGGCACAGATACGCAGTATTTT
TRBJ1-4,-,-,TRBV5-1,CASRSANIPNEKLFF,TGCGCCAGCAGGTCCGCAAACATCCCCAATGAAAAACTGTTTTTT
TRBJ1-5,few,-,TRBV28,CASSKTAYQPQHF,TGTGCCAGCAGTAAAACAGCTTATCAGCCCCAGCATTTT
TRBJ2-3,-,-,TRBV20-1,CSARDGADTQCF,TGCAGTGCTAGAGATGGGGCAGATACGCAGTGTTTT
TRBJ1-2,-,TRBD1,TRBV29-1,CSVGVPGQGVYGYTF,TGCAGCGTTGGAGTCCCGGGACAGGGAGTCTATGGCTACACCTTC
TRBJ1-4,few,-,TRBV30,CAWNGATNEKLFF,TGTGCCTGGAACGGTGCAACTAATGAAAAACTGTTTTTT
TRBJ2-1,-,TRBD2,TRBV20-1,CSATGLAGVWENEQFF,TGCAGTGCTACCGGACTAGCGGGAGTCTGGGAAAATGAGCAGTTCTTC
TRBJ1-5,-,-,TRBV20-1,CSAPTGNQPQHF,TGCAGTGCCCCAACAGGGAATCAGCCCCAGCATTTT
TRBJ2-3,-,TRBD2,TRBV3-1,CASSPRLAGTSTDTQYF,TGTGCCAGCAGCCCCCGACTAGCGGGTACCTCCACAGATACGCAGTATTTT
TRBJ2-3,few,-,TRBV6-5,CASSFRAHPSTDTQYF,TGTGCCAGCAGTTTTAGGGCACACCCTAGCACAGATACGCAGTATTTT
TRBJ1-1,few,-,TRBV6-2/TRBV6-3,CASSWGLNTEAFF,TGTGCCAGCAGTTGGGGGTTGAACACTGAAGCTTTCTTT
TRBJ2-3,-,-,TRBV6-5,CASSYLGQSTDTQYF,TGTGCCAGCAGTTACCTGGGCCAGAGCACAGATACGCAGTATTTT